Here is one TCR beta chain with its context. These data come from a study of OX40 agonist ivuxolimab in advanced cancers. The assay was immunoSEQ multiplex PCR, and TCRdb's table has in-frame clones only and misses some. Of 65,000 to 80,000 clones in the sample, over 75% were seen once. Sequenced material: CD4+ or CD8+ T cells sorted from blood, taken in a trial of the OX40 agonist ivuxolimab. This TCR derives from an adult with an advanced solid tumor such as melanoma, head and neck, liver or kidney cancer.

In nucleotides, the CDR3 is TGTGCCAGTAGTATGCCAGCGGGTAGACAGGGCACCGGGGAGCTGTTTTTT. It translates to CASSMPAGRQGTGELFF. The gene calls are TRBV19 and TRBJ2-2; a weak D match, TRBD1 (7 bases). CDR3 size: 17 residues. Germline CDR1 is LNHDA and CDR2 is SQIVND (reference sequence). Trimming took 3 bases from V and 4 from J, leaving 18 bases between them.